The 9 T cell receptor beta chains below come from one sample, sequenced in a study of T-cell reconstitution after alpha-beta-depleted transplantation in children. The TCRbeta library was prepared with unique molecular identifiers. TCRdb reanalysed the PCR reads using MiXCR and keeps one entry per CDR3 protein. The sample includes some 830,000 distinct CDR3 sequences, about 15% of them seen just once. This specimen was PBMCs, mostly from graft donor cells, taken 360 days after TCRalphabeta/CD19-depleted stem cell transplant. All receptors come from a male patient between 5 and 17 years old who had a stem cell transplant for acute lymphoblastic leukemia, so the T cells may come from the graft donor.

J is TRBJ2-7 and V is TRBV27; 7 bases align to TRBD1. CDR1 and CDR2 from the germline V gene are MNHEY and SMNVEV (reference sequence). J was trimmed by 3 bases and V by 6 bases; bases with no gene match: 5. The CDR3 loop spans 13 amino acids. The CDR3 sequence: CASRLTGVYEQYF. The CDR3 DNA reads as TGTGCCAGCAGGCTCACAGGGGTCTACGAGCAGTACTTC.

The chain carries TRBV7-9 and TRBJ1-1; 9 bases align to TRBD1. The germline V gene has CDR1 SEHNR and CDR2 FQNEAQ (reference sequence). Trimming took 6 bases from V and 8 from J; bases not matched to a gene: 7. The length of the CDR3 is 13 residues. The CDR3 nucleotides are TGTGCCAGCAGAGGGGACAGGGAGATAGAAGCTTTCTTT. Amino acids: CASRGDREIEAFF.

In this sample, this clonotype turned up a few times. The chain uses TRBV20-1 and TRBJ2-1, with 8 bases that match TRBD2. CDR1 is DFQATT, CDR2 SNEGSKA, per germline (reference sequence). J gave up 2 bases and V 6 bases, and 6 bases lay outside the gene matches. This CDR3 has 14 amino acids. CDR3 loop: CSAPAGVPYNEQFF. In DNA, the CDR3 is TGCAGTGCCCCAGCGGGAGTCCCCTACAATGAGCAGTTCTTC.

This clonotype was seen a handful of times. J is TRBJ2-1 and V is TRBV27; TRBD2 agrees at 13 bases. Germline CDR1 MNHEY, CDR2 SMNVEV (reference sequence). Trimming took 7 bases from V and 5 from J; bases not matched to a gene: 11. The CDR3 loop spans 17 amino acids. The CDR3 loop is CASIPSGLAGADNEQFF. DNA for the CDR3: TGTGCCAGCATTCCCAGTGGACTAGCGGGAGCCGACAATGAGCAGTTCTTC.

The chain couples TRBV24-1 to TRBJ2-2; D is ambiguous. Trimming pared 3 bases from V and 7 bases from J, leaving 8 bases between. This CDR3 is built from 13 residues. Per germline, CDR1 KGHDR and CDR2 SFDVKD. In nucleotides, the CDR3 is TGTGCCACCAGTGATCCACAGTACGGGGAGCTGTTTTTT. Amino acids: CATSDPQYGELFF.

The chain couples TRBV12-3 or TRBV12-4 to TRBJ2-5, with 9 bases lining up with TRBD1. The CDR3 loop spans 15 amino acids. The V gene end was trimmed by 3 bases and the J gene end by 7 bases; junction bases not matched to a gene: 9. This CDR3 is CASSLPDRGDSTQYF. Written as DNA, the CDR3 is TGTGCCAGCAGTTTGCCGGACAGGGGAGATTCGACCCAGTACTTC.

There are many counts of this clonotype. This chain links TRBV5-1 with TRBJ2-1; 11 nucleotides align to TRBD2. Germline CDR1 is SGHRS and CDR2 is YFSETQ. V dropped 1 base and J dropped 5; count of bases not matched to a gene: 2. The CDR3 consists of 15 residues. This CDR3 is CASSLTSGGHNEQFF. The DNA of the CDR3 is TGCGCCAGCAGCTTGACTAGCGGGGGCCACAATGAGCAGTTCTTC.

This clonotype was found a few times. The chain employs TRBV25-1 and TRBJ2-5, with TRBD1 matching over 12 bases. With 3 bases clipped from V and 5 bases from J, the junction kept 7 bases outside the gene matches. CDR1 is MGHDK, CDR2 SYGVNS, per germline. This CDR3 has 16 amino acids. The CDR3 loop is CASSEGGQGAWETQYF. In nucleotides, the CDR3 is TGTGCCAGCAGTGAGGGGGGACAGGGGGCCTGGGAGACCCAGTACTTC.

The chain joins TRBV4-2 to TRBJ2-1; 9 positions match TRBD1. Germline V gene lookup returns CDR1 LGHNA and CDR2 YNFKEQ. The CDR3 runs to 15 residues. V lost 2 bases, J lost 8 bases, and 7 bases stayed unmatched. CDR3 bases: TGTGCCAGCAGCCAAAACACAGGGGGCATGGATGAGCAGTTCTTC. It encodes CASSQNTGGMDEQFF.